This T cell receptor (beta chain) was documented in a study of T cells after yellow fever vaccination. Study-level information: Researchers used SMART-Seq v4 Ultra Low Input to prepare fractions that had low cell numbers. The study's findings and limits: Most clones from primary vaccination were detected again post-booster (96% CD4, roughly 90% CD8). The secondary response was weaker but peaked faster, day 5 versus 15.

Conversion of TCR transcripts into cDNA relied on 5'RACE template switching, which added a universal primer site and UMIs. TCRdb fed the 5' RACE reads into MiXCR, producing one record per CDR3 protein. In the table there are just under 600,000 distinct CDR3 sequences, roughly 13% of which are singletons. The CDR3 covers 15 residues. In germline, CDR1 is LNHDA, CDR2 SQIVND (reference sequence). With 4 bases removed from V and 0 bases from J, the gap between germline ends came to 13 bases. On this clonotype itself: Its antigen is undetermined.

This material consisted of PBMCs, taken on the day of the yellow fever booster vaccination. V gene TRBV19 combines with J gene TRBJ2-7, with D perhaps TRBD2 (5 bases). The TCR comes from a man aged 25-40 years who received the YFV17D yellow fever vaccine. The CDR3 sequence is CASSRSDGGSYEQYF. The CDR3 DNA is TGTGCCAGTAGTAGAAGTGACGGAGGCTCCTACGAGCAGTACTTC.